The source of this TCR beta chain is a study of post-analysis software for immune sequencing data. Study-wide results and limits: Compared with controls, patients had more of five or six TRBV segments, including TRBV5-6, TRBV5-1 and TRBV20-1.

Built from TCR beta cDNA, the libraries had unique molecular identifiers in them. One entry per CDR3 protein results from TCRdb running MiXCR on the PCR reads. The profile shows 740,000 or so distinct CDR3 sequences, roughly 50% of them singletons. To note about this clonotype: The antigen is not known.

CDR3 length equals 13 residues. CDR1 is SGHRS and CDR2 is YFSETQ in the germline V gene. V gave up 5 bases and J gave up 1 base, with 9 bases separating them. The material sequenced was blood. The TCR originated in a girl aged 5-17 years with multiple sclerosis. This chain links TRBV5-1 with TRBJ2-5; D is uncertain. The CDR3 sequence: CASRDGPQETQYF. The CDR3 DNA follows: TGCGCCAGCAGGGACGGTCCCCAAGAGACCCAGTACTTC.